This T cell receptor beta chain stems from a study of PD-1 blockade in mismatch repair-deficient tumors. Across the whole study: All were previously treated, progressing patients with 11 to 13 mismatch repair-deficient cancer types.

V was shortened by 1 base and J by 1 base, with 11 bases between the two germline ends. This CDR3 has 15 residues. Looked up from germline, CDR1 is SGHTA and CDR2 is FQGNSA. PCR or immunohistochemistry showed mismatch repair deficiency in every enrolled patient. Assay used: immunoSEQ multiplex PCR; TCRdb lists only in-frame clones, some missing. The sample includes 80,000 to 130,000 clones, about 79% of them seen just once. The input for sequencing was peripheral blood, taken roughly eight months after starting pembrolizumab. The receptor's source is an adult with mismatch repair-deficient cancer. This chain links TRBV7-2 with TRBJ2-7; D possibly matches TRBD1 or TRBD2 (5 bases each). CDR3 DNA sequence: TGTGCCAGCAGCTTAGGGGACCTAGGGTCCTACGAGCAGTACTTC. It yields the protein CASSLGDLGSYEQYF.